The 30 T cell receptor beta chains reported below all come from one sample, sequenced in a study of T cell repertoires in cytomegalovirus infection. These receptors have no known antigen. TCRdb reprocessed the reads via MiXCR and lists one record per CDR3 protein. The sample includes 650,000 to 900,000 distinct CDR3 sequences, just under 30% of them seen just once. The specimen was cultured CD8+ T cells from PBMCs, collected from culture after CMV antigen stimulation. The receptors here all came from a human donor in good health (CMV status not recorded). Some clones in this sample may be carry-over from other donors' samples.

Comments on this clonotype: A junction end diverges from the germline sequence, so it may reflect a read error. The CDR3 reads CASSLVRGEEQYF. The DNA of the CDR3 is TGTGCTAGCAGCTTAGTCCGGGGAGAAGAGCAGTACTTC. The V gene is TRBV7-7, the J gene TRBJ2-7, with a possible D match to TRBD2 (5 bases). The CDR3 is 13 amino acids. The germline gives CDR1 SSHAT, CDR2 FNYEAQ (reference sequence).

The V gene is TRBV11-2, the J gene TRBJ1-2, with a weak D call TRBD1 (5 bases). The CDR3 totals 12 residues. Between the trimmed V and J ends, which lost 8 bases and 4 bases, there was a span of 11 bases. CDR1 and CDR2 from the germline V gene are SGHAT and FQNNGV. The CDR3: CASRGPSYGYTF. The CDR3 nucleotides read TGTGCCAGCCGGGGACCGAGCTATGGCTACACCTTC.

Worth noting for this clonotype: The junction shows a germline mismatch at one end, possibly a read error. The genes are TRBV27 and TRBJ1-2; TRBD1 might be the D (6 bases). Germline CDR1 reads MNHEY; CDR2 reads SMNVEV (reference sequence). The CDR3 consists of 14 residues. This CDR3 is CANSPQTGYYGYTF. In nucleotides, the CDR3 is TGTGCCAACAGTCCCCAGACAGGATACTATGGCTACACCTTC.

The J gene is TRBJ2-7, the V gene TRBV7-9; 10 positions match TRBD1. The length of the CDR3 is 19 residues. The V and J ends lost 2 bases and 4 bases, in that order; junction bases with no gene match: 17. Germline lookup yields CDR1 SEHNR and CDR2 FQNEAQ (reference sequence). The CDR3 spells CASSLRYLTGGGETYEQYF. The CDR3 region has the DNA TGTGCCAGCAGCTTAAGATACCTGACAGGGGGCGGAGAAACGTACGAGCAGTACTTC. Complete variable domain (other parts from reference TRBV7-9 and TRBJ2-7): DTGVSQNPRHKITKRGQNVTFRCDPISEHNRLYWYRQTLGQGPEFLTYFQNEAQLEKSRLLSDRFSAERPKGSFSTLEIQRTEQGDSAMYLCASSLRYLTGGGETYEQYFGPGTRLTVT.

This clonotype was found a few times. An end of the junction differs from the germline gene, which may be a read error. The chain couples TRBV7-6 to TRBJ2-3; the match to TRBD2 covers 9 bases. CDR1 SGHVS and CDR2 FNYEAQ come from the germline V gene. The CDR3 extends over 17 amino acids. The CDR3 DNA sequence: TGTGCTAGCAGCTTAGACCCCTGGAGCGGGGGGACAGATACGCAGTATTTT. It is translated as CASSLDPWSGGTDTQYF.

This clonotype was observed a few times. This chain joins TRBV4-1 and TRBJ2-7, with TRBD1 identical over 7 bases. Per the germline V gene, CDR1 is MGHRA and CDR2 is YSYEKL. The J segment lost 3 bases and the V segment lost 0 bases, leaving 5 bases of the junction unmatched. This CDR3 spans 15 amino acids. The DNA of the CDR3 is TGCGCCAGCAGCCAAGATCCGACAGGGAACTACGAGCAGTACGTC. Translation: CASSQDPTGNYEQYV.

The sample holds many counts of this clonotype. The gene calls are TRBV7-9 and TRBJ2-6; 7 bases fit TRBD1. V lost 0 bases, J lost 2 bases, and 7 bases stayed unmatched. Per germline, CDR1 SEHNR and CDR2 FQNEAQ (reference sequence). The CDR3 extends over 18 amino acids. CDR3 region: CASSLAQGDLAGANVLTF. As DNA, the CDR3 is TGTGCCAGCAGCTTAGCGCAGGGGGACCTTGCTGGGGCCAACGTCCTGACTTTC.

This rearrangement joins TRBV5-5 to TRBJ2-5; 9 bases fit TRBD1. The CDR3 loop spans 15 amino acids. Germline CDR1 is SGHKS and CDR2 is YYEKEE (reference sequence). Trimming took 0 bases from V and 5 from J; bases not matched to a gene: 5. The CDR3 sequence: CASSLEGQGMETQYF. The CDR3 DNA reads as TGTGCCAGCAGCTTGGAAGGACAGGGGATGGAGACCCAGTACTTC.

The rearrangement uses TRBV6-6 and TRBJ2-1, with D possibly being TRBD1 (6 bases). The V end was cut by 8 bases, the J end by 3 bases, with 17 bases between. Germline values: CDR1 MNHNY, CDR2 SVGAGI (reference sequence). The length of the CDR3 is 15 residues. The CDR3, as DNA: TGTGCCAGCGCAACTATCCGGGACAACTACAATGAGCAGTTCTTC. Its translation is CASATIRDNYNEQFF.

The chain has TRBV6-6 and TRBJ1-5, with D possibly TRBD1 on 5 matching bases. CDR3 length: 14 residues. The germline CDR1 and CDR2 sequences are MNHNY and SVGAGI (reference sequence). The V gene lost 7 bases and the J gene lost 1 base, with 11 bases spanning the gap. The chain's CDR3 is CASNAGFSNQPQHF. Here the CDR3 DNA reads TGTGCCAGCAATGCAGGGTTCAGCAATCAGCCCCAGCATTTT.

This clonotype showed up just a few times. The V and J genes are TRBV5-5 and TRBJ1-1; D not resolved. V dropped 4 bases and J dropped 3 bases, with 16 bases sitting between them. The length of the CDR3 is 15 residues. Germline V gene data show CDR1 as SGHKS and CDR2 as YYEKEE (reference sequence). The CDR3 nucleotides are TGTGCCAGCAGCAAGGCACCGGGCCCCCACACTGAAGCTTTCTTT. Its translation: CASSKAPGPHTEAFF.

This chain links TRBV6-2 or TRBV6-3 with TRBJ2-7, with 7 positions matching TRBD2. Germline V gives CDR1 MNHEY, CDR2 SVGEGT. The CDR3 has 14 amino acids. With 4 bases clipped from V and 3 bases from J, the junction kept 6 bases outside the gene matches. The CDR3 DNA sequence: TGTGCCAGCAGTTCCCCGGAGCGGGGCTACGAGCAGTACGTC. Amino acid sequence: CASSSPERGYEQYV.

This clonotype was observed a handful of times. The genes are TRBV6-2 or TRBV6-3 and TRBJ1-1; D gene uncertain. The V end lost 6 bases, the J end lost 0 bases, and 14 bases lay between the germline ends. This CDR3 has 15 residues. Germline-derived CDR1 and CDR2 are MNHEY and SVGEGT. The CDR3 spells CASRSIAVMNTEAFF. The CDR3, as DNA: TGTGCCAGCAGATCCATAGCTGTTATGAACACTGAAGCTTTCTTT.

The gene calls are TRBV7-6 and TRBJ2-1, with D possibly being TRBD1 (7 bases). The CDR3 sequence is 15 residues long. The germline CDR1 and CDR2 sequences are SGHVS and FNYEAQ. The ends were cut back, 5 bases at V and 5 bases at J, with 16 bases in the middle. The CDR3 here is CASSLRRGLNNEQFF. CDR3 nucleotides: TGTGCCAGCAGCCTCCGGAGGGGGCTTAACAATGAGCAGTTCTTC.

DNA for the CDR3: TGTGCCAGCAGTCAGGGGACTAGCGGTACGCAGTATTTT. It specifies CASSQGTSGTQYF. The V call is TRBV27, the J call TRBJ2-3, with 11 bases identical to TRBD2. The V gene end was trimmed by 5 bases and the J gene end by 8 bases; junction bases not matched to a gene: 3. This CDR3 contains 13 residues. The germline V gene has CDR1 MNHEY and CDR2 SMNVEV (reference sequence).

The chain couples TRBV11-2 to TRBJ2-1; the D gene could be TRBD1 or TRBD2 (5 bases each). CDR3 size: 16 residues. The V gene lost 5 bases and the J gene lost 2 bases, with 16 bases spanning the gap. Germline V gene sequence: CDR1 SGHAT, CDR2 FQNNGV. CDR3 sequence (DNA): TGTGCCAGCAGCGCAGATCCCCGGGGCCCCTACAATGAGCAGTTCTTC. It is translated as CASSADPRGPYNEQFF. Using reference TRBV11-2 and TRBJ2-1 for the parts outside the CDR3, the full variable domain is EAGVAQSPRYKIIEKRQSVAFWCNPISGHATLYWYQQILGQGPKLLIQFQNNGVVDDSQLPKDRFSAERLKGVDSTLKIQPAKLEDSAVYLCASSADPRGPYNEQFFGPGTRLTVL.

This clonotype turned up a few times. CDR3 nucleotide sequence: TGTGCCAGTAGTATTAGCCTAGCGGGGAAGGAGACCCAGTACTTC. It codes for CASSISLAGKETQYF. This rearrangement joins TRBV19 to TRBJ2-5, with 9 bases identical to TRBD2. This CDR3 comprises 15 residues. Trimming removed 3 bases from V and 5 bases from J; junction bases left unmatched: 7. CDR1 and CDR2 (germline): LNHDA, SQIVND (reference sequence).

This clonotype was recorded a few times. DNA of the CDR3: TGTGCCAGCACCGGACAGGGGGACACTGAAGCTTTCTTT. Amino acids: CASTGQGDTEAFF. The chain employs TRBV6-2 or TRBV6-3 and TRBJ1-1, with TRBD1 matching 10 bases. Germline CDR1 and CDR2: MNHEY and SVGEGT. V was pared by 7 bases and J by 3 bases, with 2 bases of the junction left unmatched. The CDR3 has 13 amino acids.

This chain joins TRBV29-1 and TRBJ2-3; D possibly corresponds to TRBD1 (5 bases). The CDR3 sequence is 13 residues long. Germline V gene sequence: CDR1 SQVTM, CDR2 ANQGSEA. The V and J ends lost 7 bases and 0 bases respectively, with 11 bases between them. The CDR3 DNA is TGCAGCGCACCAGGGATAAGCACAGATACGCAGTATTTT. Protein: CSAPGISTDTQYF.

This clonotype was seen only a few times. This chain joins TRBV19 and TRBJ2-1, with D uncertain. V was trimmed by 3 bases and J by 8 bases, leaving 11 bases between them. This CDR3 is built from 13 residues. CDR1 and CDR2 from the germline V gene are LNHDA and SQIVND (reference sequence). The DNA of the CDR3 is TGTGCCAGTAGTATGACCCCGTTCGATGAGCAGTTCTTC. It codes for CASSMTPFDEQFF.

This chain connects TRBV4-1 to TRBJ1-1; D is unresolved. The CDR3 is 12 amino acids. With 0 bases removed from V and 11 bases from J, the gap between germline ends came to 10 bases. Germline CDR1 reads MGHRA; CDR2 reads YSYEKL. In DNA form, the CDR3 reads TGCGCCAGCAGCCAAGATTCGCCTAACGCTTTCTTT. It translates to CASSQDSPNAFF.

The J gene is TRBJ1-2, the V gene TRBV27; D uncertain. Germline lookup yields CDR1 MNHEY and CDR2 SMNVEV (reference sequence). The CDR3 loop spans 13 amino acids. Trimming pared 4 bases from V and 4 bases from J, leaving 10 bases between. The CDR3 is CASSSSPFYGYTF. In DNA form, the CDR3 reads TGTGCCAGCAGTTCCTCCCCCTTCTATGGCTACACCTTC.

The chain is built from TRBV7-6 and TRBJ1-4; TRBD1 might be the D (6 bases). This CDR3 contains 17 residues. Germline V gene data show CDR1 as SGHVS and CDR2 as FNYEAQ. Deletions cut 5 bases from V and 5 bases from J, with 21 bases between. CDR3 amino acids: CASSSSSRGGTNEKLFF. CDR3 coding DNA: TGTGCCAGCAGCAGTTCCTCAAGAGGGGGGACGAATGAAAAACTGTTTTTT.

This clonotype came up a few times. CDR3 sequence: CASGLGGEQYV. In nucleotides, the CDR3 is TGCGCCAGCGGGCTCGGGGGCGAGCAGTACGTC. This chain links TRBV23-1 with TRBJ2-7, with a weak D call TRBD2 (6 bases). TRBV23-1 carries the ORF label, with uncertain function. V lost 8 bases and J 6 bases, leaving 11 bases between the germline ends. CDR3 size: 11 residues.

This clonotype was observed a handful of times. The V call is TRBV11-2, the J call TRBJ2-5; maybe TRBD2 (7 bases). This CDR3 spans 15 amino acids. V lost 1 base and J 5 bases, leaving 14 bases between the germline ends. Germline V gives CDR1 SGHAT, CDR2 FQNNGV. CDR3 DNA sequence: TGTGCCAGCAGCTTAGGGTTCGCGGGGGCCGAGACCCAGTACTTC. Amino acid sequence: CASSLGFAGAETQYF.

This clonotype came up a few times. The chain is built from TRBV27 and TRBJ2-7, with 11 bases fitting TRBD1. The J segment lost 3 bases and the V segment lost 5 bases, leaving 6 bases of the junction unmatched. Germline assignment: CDR1 MNHEY and CDR2 SMNVEV (reference sequence). The CDR3 is 15 amino acids. CDR3 in DNA: TGTGCCAGCAGTATGGGACAGGGGGGATTCTACGAGCAGTACGTC. It yields the protein CASSMGQGGFYEQYV.

Concerning this clonotype itself: A read error may explain this, as a much larger clone is one base away. This chain connects TRBV7-9 to TRBJ2-3, with D uncertain. Germline CDR1 SEHNR, CDR2 FQNEAQ (reference sequence). The V end was cut by 1 base, the J end by 2 bases, with 7 bases between. CDR3 size: 14 residues. CDR3: CASSLEGNTDTQYF. In DNA form, the CDR3 reads TGTGCCAGCAGCTTAGAAGGGAACACAGATACGCAGTATTTT.

The chain couples TRBV12-3 or TRBV12-4 to TRBJ1-1; no clear D. Trimming took off 10 bases at V and 5 bases at J, with 17 bases between the two ends. This CDR3 is 13 amino acids long. CDR3 loop: CATSVVGPTEAFF. The CDR3 DNA reads TGTGCCACCTCGGTGGTTGGTCCAACTGAAGCTTTCTTT.

The genes are TRBV10-3 and TRBJ2-7; D is ambiguous. Germline V gene data show CDR1 as ENHRY and CDR2 as SYGVKD. The V end was cut by 11 bases, the J end by 0 bases, with 11 bases between. This CDR3 is 12 amino acids long. The CDR3 sequence is CAVADGSYEQYF. Written as DNA, the CDR3 is TGTGCCGTCGCCGACGGCTCCTACGAGCAGTACTTC.

CDR3 residues: CASGFGPGAGGRETQYF. In nucleotides, the CDR3 is TGTGCTAGTGGTTTCGGCCCCGGAGCGGGGGGGCGAGAGACCCAGTACTTC. J is TRBJ2-5 and V is TRBV12-5; TRBD2 matches at 10 bases. This CDR3 comprises 17 residues. In germline, CDR1 is LGHNT, CDR2 FRNRAP. The trim removed 3 bases at V and 4 bases at J, leaving 11 bases unmatched.